This is a list of T cell receptor beta chains from one sample in a study of PD-L1 blockade in urothelial cancer. Repertoires were generated with immunoSEQ multiplex PCR, while TCRdb's copy carries only in-frame clones and drops some. The sample shows about 48,000 clones, approximately 80% of them seen only once. Sequencing was performed on PBMCs, taken around atezolizumab (anti-PD-L1) treatment. All receptors come from a man aged 65 to 79 with urothelial cancer. Both conserved end residues are part of each CDR3. The D gene is left open where the match is weak. Only part of the rows carry a size: once, few, many, or a class if the clone is expanded.

CDR3nt	CDR3aa	d_gene	v_gene	abundance	j_gene
TGCAGTGCCCTCAGGGACGAGCAGTACTTC	CSALRDEQYF	NA	TRBV20-1	NA	TRBJ2-7
TGCGCCAGCAGCGGAGCGGGAGTGGGCTACAATGAGCAGTTCTTC	CASSGAGVGYNEQFF	TRBD2	TRBV5-1	NA	TRBJ2-1
TGTGCCAGCAGTTTCCCAGGCTCCTACGAGCAGTACTTC	CASSFPGSYEQYF	NA	TRBV28	NA	TRBJ2-7
TGTGCCAGTTTGTCCGGGGGAAACACCATATATTTT	CASLSGGNTIYF	NA	TRBV19	few	TRBJ1-3
TGTGCCAGCATCACCAGGTCGGGCGGGATGACCTACAATGAGCAGTTCTTC	CASITRSGGMTYNEQFF	NA	TRBV28	NA	TRBJ2-1
TGTGCCAGCGCCGGGACAGGGGGTCGTGGTCAGCCCCAGCATTTT	CASAGTGGRGQPQHF	TRBD1	TRBV2	few	TRBJ1-5
TGTGCCAGCAGTTTATTAGCAGGGCCCTTAATCCTAGCCAAAAACATTCAGTACTTC	CASSLLAGPLILAKNIQYF	NA	TRBV28	few	TRBJ2-4
TGTGCCTGGGGGACTGGATATGGCTACACCTTC	CAWGTGYGYTF	NA	TRBV30	few	TRBJ1-2
TGTGCCAGCAGCTTCAGCCGGGACACTTCCTACGAGCAGTACTTC	CASSFSRDTSYEQYF	NA	TRBV11-2	NA	TRBJ2-7
TGTGCCAGCAGCCCGACAGGGAATTCAAACTATGGCTACACCTTC	CASSPTGNSNYGYTF	TRBD1	TRBV5-4	NA	TRBJ1-2
TGCGCCAGCAGCTTGGGAGGACAGGGGTCAGAAAAACTGTTTTTT	CASSLGGQGSEKLFF	TRBD1	TRBV5-1	few	TRBJ1-4
TGCGCCAGCAGCTTGGGGGGACAGGCGTACGAGCAGTACTTC	CASSLGGQAYEQYF	TRBD1	TRBV5-1	NA	TRBJ2-7
TGTGCCAGCTTGGTGTCGGGGGTCCACGAGCAGTACTTC	CASLVSGVHEQYF	NA	TRBV2	NA	TRBJ2-7
TGTGCCAGCAGCTTAGACGCAGGGGAATTGACAGATACGCAGTATTTT	CASSLDAGELTDTQYF	NA	TRBV11-3	NA	TRBJ2-3
TGTGCCAGCAGCTTAGCGACGACAGGGGCTATAGATGAGCAGTTCTTC	CASSLATTGAIDEQFF	TRBD1	TRBV7-8	NA	TRBJ2-1
TGTGCCAGCAGTTTCGGGAGGGATGGAAATGAAAAACTGTTTTTT	CASSFGRDGNEKLFF	NA	TRBV28	NA	TRBJ1-4
TGTGCCAGCAGCTTGCTGGGTTGGCGGGAGAACACCGGGGAGCTGTTTTTT	CASSLLGWRENTGELFF	NA	TRBV5-6	few	TRBJ2-2
TGTGCCAGCAGCCCCCGGACTAGCGGGGGCGAGCAGTACTTC	CASSPRTSGGEQYF	TRBD2	TRBV7-9	NA	TRBJ2-7
TGTGCCAGCAGCTTAGATCGGGTCTCCTACGAGCAGTACTTC	CASSLDRVSYEQYF	NA	TRBV11-2	NA	TRBJ2-7
TGTGCCAGCAGACTCACAGGGGGGGTTAGCACAGATACGCAGTATTTT	CASRLTGGVSTDTQYF	NA	TRBV2	NA	TRBJ2-3
TGTGCCAGCAGCTTGGGCGGGTTGGGAACAGATACGCAGTATTTT	CASSLGGLGTDTQYF	NA	TRBV5-4	NA	TRBJ2-3
TGTGCCAGCAGCTTAGGACAGGGACGACAGCCCCAGCATTTT	CASSLGQGRQPQHF	TRBD1	TRBV28	NA	TRBJ1-5
TGCAGCGTTGAGTCGGCCTATTGGGCACCCGGGGAGCTGTTTTTT	CSVESAYWAPGELFF	NA	TRBV29-1	NA	TRBJ2-2
TGTGCCAGCAGCTTTAGGACTACACCGAACACCGGGGAGCTGTTTTTT	CASSFRTTPNTGELFF	NA	TRBV9	NA	TRBJ2-2
TGTGCCAGCAGCCTCTTAGCGGGAGGGCCGGGGGAGCAGTTCTTC	CASSLLAGGPGEQFF	TRBD2	TRBV28	NA	TRBJ2-1
TGTGCCAGCAGCCCACCTTTCCTAGCGGGAAGCGGGGATACGCAGTATTTT	CASSPPFLAGSGDTQYF	TRBD2	TRBV7-9	NA	TRBJ2-3
TGTGCCAGCAGCTTGGTACTTTCCCCCGGGTATGAGCAGTTCTTC	CASSLVLSPGYEQFF	NA	TRBV5-5	NA	TRBJ2-1
TGTGCCAGCAGCCCAACCGGGACACACAACACTGAAGCTTTCTTT	CASSPTGTHNTEAFF	NA	TRBV28	NA	TRBJ1-1
TGTGCCAGCAGCTTAGGGGACAGCCGTAATGAAAAACTGTTTTTT	CASSLGDSRNEKLFF	TRBD1	TRBV7-9	NA	TRBJ1-4
TGTGCCAGCAGTGATACCAGGGCAGATACGCAGTATTTT	CASSDTRADTQYF	NA	TRBV6-1	NA	TRBJ2-3
TGTGCCAGCAGTTTAGCGGGTGCGGGAGGGGTCCACGAGCAGTACTTC	CASSLAGAGGVHEQYF	TRBD2	TRBV28	NA	TRBJ2-7
TGTGCCAGCACCAGGAACACTGAAGCTTTCTTT	CASTRNTEAFF	NA	TRBV5-5	once	TRBJ1-1
TGTGCCAGCAGTGACCTAGAGTACGAGCAGTACTTC	CASSDLEYEQYF	NA	TRBV28	NA	TRBJ2-7
TGTGCCAGCAGTACCGACAAGAACTATGGCTACACCTTC	CASSTDKNYGYTF	NA	TRBV2	NA	TRBJ1-2
TGTGCCAGCAGCCAACTCTTTGTCCAAGAGACCCAGTACTTC	CASSQLFVQETQYF	NA	TRBV7-9	few	TRBJ2-5